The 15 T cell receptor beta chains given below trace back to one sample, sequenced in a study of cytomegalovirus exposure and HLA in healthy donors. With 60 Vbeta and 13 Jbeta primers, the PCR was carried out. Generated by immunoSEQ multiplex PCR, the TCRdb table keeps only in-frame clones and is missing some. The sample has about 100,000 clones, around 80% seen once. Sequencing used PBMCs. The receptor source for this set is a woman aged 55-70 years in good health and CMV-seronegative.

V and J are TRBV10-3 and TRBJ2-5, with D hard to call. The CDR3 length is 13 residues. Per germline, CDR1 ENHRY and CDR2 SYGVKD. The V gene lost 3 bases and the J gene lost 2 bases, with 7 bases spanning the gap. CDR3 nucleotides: TGTGCCATCAGTGAACAGACGCAAGAGACCCAGTACTTC. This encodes CAISEQTQETQYF.

Here the CDR3 DNA reads TGTGCCAGCAGCTTGAAACAGGGGGTCTCCTACGAGCAGTACTTC. This translates into CASSLKQGVSYEQYF. V and J are TRBV5-4 and TRBJ2-7, with 8 bases aligning to TRBD1. Trimming removed 1 base from V and 0 bases from J; junction bases left unmatched: 3. The CDR3 covers 15 residues. The germline gives CDR1 SGHNT, CDR2 YYREEE (reference sequence). Complete variable domain (other parts from reference TRBV5-4 and TRBJ2-7): ETGVTQSPTHLIKTRGQQVTLRCSSQSGHNTVSWYQQALGQGPQFIFQYYREEENGRGNFPPRFSGLQFPNYSSELNVNALELDDSALYLCASSLKQGVSYEQYFGPGTRLTVT.

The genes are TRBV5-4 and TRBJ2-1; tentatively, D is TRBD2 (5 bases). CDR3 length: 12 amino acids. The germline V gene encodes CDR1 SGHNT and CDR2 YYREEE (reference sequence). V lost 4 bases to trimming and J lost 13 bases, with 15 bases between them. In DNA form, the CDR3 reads TGTGCCAGCAGCCCCGGAGGCGGGTCTCAGTTCTTC. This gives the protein CASSPGGGSQFF.

The CDR3 reads CASSFPSGQGEHEQYF. CDR3 sequence (DNA): TGTGCCAGCAGCTTTCCTTCGGGACAGGGCGAACACGAGCAGTACTTC. This sequence joins TRBV7-2 and TRBJ2-7; 9 bases are a match to TRBD1. Germline V gene data show CDR1 as SGHTA and CDR2 as FQGNSA. Trimming removed 3 bases from V and 5 bases from J; junction bases left unmatched: 11. CDR3 length equals 16 residues.

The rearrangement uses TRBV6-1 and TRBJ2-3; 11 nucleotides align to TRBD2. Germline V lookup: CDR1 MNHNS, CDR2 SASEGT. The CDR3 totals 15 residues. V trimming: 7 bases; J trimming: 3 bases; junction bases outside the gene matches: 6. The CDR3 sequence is CASIGTSGSTDTQYF. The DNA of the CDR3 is TGTGCCAGCATCGGAACTAGCGGGAGTACAGATACGCAGTATTTT.

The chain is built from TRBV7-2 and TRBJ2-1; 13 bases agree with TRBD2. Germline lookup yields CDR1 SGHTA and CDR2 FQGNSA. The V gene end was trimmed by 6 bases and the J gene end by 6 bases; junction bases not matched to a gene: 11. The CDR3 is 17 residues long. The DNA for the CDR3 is TGTGCCAGCAGTCGGACTAGCGGGAGCGGTAGTCTCAATGAGCAGTTCTTC. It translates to CASSRTSGSGSLNEQFF.

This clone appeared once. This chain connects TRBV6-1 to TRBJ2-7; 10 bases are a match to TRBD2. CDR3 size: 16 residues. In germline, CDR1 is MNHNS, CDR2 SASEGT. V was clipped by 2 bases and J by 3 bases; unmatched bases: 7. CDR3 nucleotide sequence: TGTGCCAGCAGTGAACCGGGACTAGCGAGATACTACGAGCAGTACTTC. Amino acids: CASSEPGLARYYEQYF.

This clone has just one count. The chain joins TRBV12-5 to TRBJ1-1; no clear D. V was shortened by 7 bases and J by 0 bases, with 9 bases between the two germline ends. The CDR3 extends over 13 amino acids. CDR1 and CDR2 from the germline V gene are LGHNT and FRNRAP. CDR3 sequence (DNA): TGTGCTAGTGCCCTTGACATGAACACTGAAGCTTTCTTT. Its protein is CASALDMNTEAFF.

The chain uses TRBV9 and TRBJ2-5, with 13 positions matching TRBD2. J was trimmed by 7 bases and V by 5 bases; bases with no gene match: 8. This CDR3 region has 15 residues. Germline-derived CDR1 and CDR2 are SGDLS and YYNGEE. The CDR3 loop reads CASSPQGLAGATQYF. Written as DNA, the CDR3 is TGTGCCAGCAGTCCTCAAGGACTAGCGGGGGCGACCCAGTACTTC.

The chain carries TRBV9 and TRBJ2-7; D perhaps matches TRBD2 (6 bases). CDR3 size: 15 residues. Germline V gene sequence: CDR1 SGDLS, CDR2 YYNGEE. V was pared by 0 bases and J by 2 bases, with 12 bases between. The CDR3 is CASSVAGDFPYEQYF. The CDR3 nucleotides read TGTGCCAGCAGCGTAGCCGGGGACTTCCCCTACGAGCAGTACTTC.

DNA for the CDR3: TGTGCCAGCAGCTTATCTCAGGGAAAGCCCCAGCATTTT. Translating it yields CASSLSQGKPQHF. This chain uses TRBV7-9 with TRBJ1-5; a weak D match, TRBD1 (5 bases). The CDR3 covers 13 residues. V was shortened by 2 bases and J by 8 bases, with 10 bases between the two germline ends. The germline gives CDR1 SEHNR, CDR2 FQNEAQ (reference sequence).

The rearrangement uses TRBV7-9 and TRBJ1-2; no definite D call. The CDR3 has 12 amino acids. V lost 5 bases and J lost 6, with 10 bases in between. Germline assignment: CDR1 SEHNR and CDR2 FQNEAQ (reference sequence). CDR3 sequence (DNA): TGTGCCAGCAGCCAGCCAGAGGATGGCTACACCTTC. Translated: CASSQPEDGYTF.

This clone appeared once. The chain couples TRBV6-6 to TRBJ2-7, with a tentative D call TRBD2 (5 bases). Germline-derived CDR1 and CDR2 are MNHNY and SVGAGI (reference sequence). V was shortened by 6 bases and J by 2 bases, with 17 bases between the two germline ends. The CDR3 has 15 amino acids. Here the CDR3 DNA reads TGTGCCAGCAGGGACGTCGGGGAATTCACCTACGAGCAGTACTTC. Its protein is CASRDVGEFTYEQYF.

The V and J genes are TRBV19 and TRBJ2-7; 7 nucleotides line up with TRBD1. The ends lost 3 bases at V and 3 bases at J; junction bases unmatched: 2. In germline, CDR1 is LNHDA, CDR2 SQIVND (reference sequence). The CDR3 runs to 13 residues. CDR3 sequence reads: CASSIRDSYEQYF. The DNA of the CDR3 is TGTGCCAGTAGTATCCGGGACAGCTACGAGCAGTACTTC.

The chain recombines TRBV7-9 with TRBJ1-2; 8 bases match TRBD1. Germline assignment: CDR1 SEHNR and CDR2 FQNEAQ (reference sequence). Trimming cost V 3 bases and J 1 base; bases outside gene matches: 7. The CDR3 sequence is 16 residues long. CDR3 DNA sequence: TGTGCCAGCAGCTTGGCGACAGGGGAGGATAACTATGGCTACACCTTC. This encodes CASSLATGEDNYGYTF. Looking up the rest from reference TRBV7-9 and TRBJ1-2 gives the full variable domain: DTGVSQNPRHKITKRGQNVTFRCDPISEHNRLYWYRQTLGQGPEFLTYFQNEAQLEKSRLLSDRFSAERPKGSFSTLEIQRTEQGDSAMYLCASSLATGEDNYGYTFGSGTRLTVV.